Presented here are 23 T cell receptor beta chains from one specimen sequenced in a study of Graves' ophthalmopathy and Graves' hyperthyroidism. Transcripts of RNA were the source for amplifying TCR beta CDR3 regions. First-round RT-PCR used HTBI primers; second-round multiplex PCR followed. TCRdb reprocessed the multiplex PCR reads with MiXCR, giving one entry per CDR3 protein. The sample contains about 1.2 million distinct CDR3 sequences, roughly two fifths of which appear only once. Material: peripheral blood or thyroid tissue (not recorded which). The source is an adult man with Graves' hyperthyroidism.

This clonotype has just one count. One base away lies a much larger clone, so this may be a sequencing read error. This chain joins TRBV10-3 and TRBJ2-2; tentatively, D is TRBD2 (5 bases). Germline assignment: CDR1 ENHRY and CDR2 SYGVKD. The V end lost 9 bases, the J end lost 4 bases, and 12 bases lay between the germline ends. The CDR3 covers 13 residues. The CDR3 region is CAMTLGSTGELFF. The CDR3 region has the DNA TGTGCCATGACCTTGGGGAGCACCGGGGAGCTGTTTTTT.

This clonotype has a count of ten or more. The rearrangement joins TRBV14 to TRBJ1-2; TRBD1 is a possible D gene (6 bases). The germline gives CDR1 SGHDN, CDR2 FVKESK. The CDR3 has 14 amino acids. Trimming pared 4 bases from V and 3 bases from J, leaving 12 bases between. The CDR3 spells CASSPLGQHYGYTF. In DNA, the CDR3 is TGTGCCAGCAGCCCCCTTGGACAGCACTATGGCTACACCTTC.

In this sample, this clonotype turned up many times. The gene calls are TRBV11-2 and TRBJ1-6; D uncertain. The CDR3 runs to 15 residues. Trimming cost V 2 bases and J 13 bases, with 18 bases left between them. The germline V gene has CDR1 SGHAT and CDR2 FQNNGV. The CDR3 DNA is TGTGCCAGCAGCTTACTCTCGGGGAATAGGGAGCCCCTCCACTTT. Protein sequence: CASSLLSGNREPLHF.

Of note for this clonotype: The conserved phenylalanine or tryptophan normally closing the CDR3 is absent here, so this likely arose from a read error. Because the CDR3's place on the DNA is in doubt, the DNA is left out and the CDR3 is given as listed by TCRdb. The gene calls are TRBV6-6 and TRBJ2-5; the table's D call TRBD1 went unverified against the DNA. The CDR3 totals 11 residues, both ends included. Germline values: CDR1 MNHNY, CDR2 SVGAGI (reference sequence). The CDR3 sequence is CASSYTDREGS.

This clonotype was seen more than once but under ten times. The gene calls are TRBV7-2 and TRBJ2-3; weak D call: TRBD2 (5 bases). Trimming cost V 7 bases and J 7 bases, with 12 bases left between them. Germline-derived CDR1 and CDR2 are SGHTA and FQGNSA. This CDR3 is 12 amino acids long. Written as DNA, the CDR3 is TGTGCCAGCACGGGGTCCGGGTATACGCAGTATTTT. It encodes CASTGSGYTQYF.

V usage is TRBV10-3 and J usage is TRBJ2-5; TRBD1 aligns across 9 bases. Germline values: CDR1 ENHRY, CDR2 SYGVKD. Losses at the gene ends were 6 bases for V and 5 bases for J; bases not matched to a gene: 7. The length of the CDR3 is 14 residues. In DNA form, the CDR3 reads TGTGCCATCAGGGACAGGGGACAGGGCGAGACCCAGTACTTC. Amino acid sequence: CAIRDRGQGETQYF.

This clonotype was counted once. Since the CDR3 does not end with the conserved phenylalanine or tryptophan, this likely comes from a read error. V and J are TRBV7-2 and TRBJ2-7; no clear D gene. Between the trimmed V and J ends, which lost 3 bases and 0 bases, there was a span of 3 bases. CDR3 size: 12 residues. CDR1 is SGHTA and CDR2 is FQGNSA in the germline V gene. The CDR3 here is CASSFGSYEQYL. The CDR3, as DNA: TGTGCCAGCAGCTTCGGCTCCTACGAGCAGTACCTC.

V and J are TRBV12-3 or TRBV12-4 and TRBJ1-3; D call uncertain. V was trimmed by 3 bases and J by 2 bases, leaving 8 bases between them. The CDR3 loop spans 14 amino acids. This CDR3 is CASSFLSAGNTIYF. CDR3 bases: TGTGCCAGCAGTTTCCTCAGCGCTGGAAACACCATATATTTT.

The V and J genes are TRBV7-8 and TRBJ1-5; TRBD1 matches at 7 bases. Germline V lookup: CDR1 SGHVS, CDR2 FQNEAQ. Trimming at V came to 5 bases and at J to 4 bases, leaving 8 bases not matched to a gene. CDR3 size: 15 residues. This chain's CDR3 is CASSGAGGRNQPQHF. The CDR3, as DNA: TGTGCCAGCAGCGGGGCAGGGGGGCGAAATCAGCCCCAGCATTTT.

This clonotype was detected many times. In DNA, the CDR3 is TGTGCCAGCAGTGAAGCCCTCAGGGCCTACGAGCAGTACTTC. It yields the protein CASSEALRAYEQYF. The rearrangement uses TRBV6-1 and TRBJ2-7; the D gene is possibly TRBD1 (5 bases). In germline, CDR1 is MNHNS, CDR2 SASEGT. The CDR3 is made up of 14 amino acids. V was pared by 0 bases and J by 2 bases, with 8 bases between.

The CDR3: CASSREPANTGELFF. The CDR3 coding sequence is TGTGCCAGCAGTCGCGAACCGGCGAACACCGGGGAGCTGTTTTTT. The chain has TRBV6-5 and TRBJ2-2; D remains ambiguous. There are 15 residues in the CDR3. Germline-derived CDR1 and CDR2 are MNHEY and SVGAGI. Trimming cost V 5 bases and J 0 bases, with 10 bases left between them.

Concerning this clonotype: Compared with germline, one end of the junction differs, possibly owing to a read error. The chain couples TRBV20-1 to TRBJ1-1; 7 bases are shared with TRBD1. There are 13 residues in the CDR3. Looked up from germline, CDR1 is DFQATT and CDR2 is SNEGSKA (reference sequence). The CDR3 is CSARDRAPTEAFF. The CDR3 DNA sequence: TGCAGTGCCAGAGACAGGGCCCCCACTGAAGCTTTCTTT.

This clonotype has more than one count but fewer than ten. The V gene is TRBV10-3, the J gene TRBJ2-7; 7 nucleotides align to TRBD1. This CDR3 spans 13 amino acids. V shed 0 bases, J shed 7 bases, and the junction held 3 bases outside the gene matches. Germline-derived CDR1 and CDR2 are ENHRY and SYGVKD. The CDR3 DNA sequence: TGTGCCATCAGTGAGTCGACAGGGAAGGAGCAGTACTTC. Translation: CAISESTGKEQYF.

This clonotype appeared many times. V usage is TRBV29-1 and J usage is TRBJ1-2; a possible D gene is TRBD1 (6 bases). This CDR3 spans 15 amino acids. Germline lookup yields CDR1 SQVTM and CDR2 ANQGSEA. Trimming pared 8 bases from V and 0 bases from J, leaving 19 bases between. Written as DNA, the CDR3 is TGCAGCCCTCCCGACGGGACAAAAGCTAACTATGGCTACACCTTC. As protein: CSPPDGTKANYGYTF.

The sample holds many counts of this clonotype. V gene TRBV12-3 or TRBV12-4 combines with J gene TRBJ2-7, with a tentative D call TRBD2 (5 bases). This CDR3 spans 14 amino acids. Trimming cost V 6 bases and J 1 base, with 13 bases left between them. CDR3 nucleotides: TGTGCCAGCAGCCCGAGGACTGAGTCCTACGAGCAGTACTTC. Its translation is CASSPRTESYEQYF.

The V call is TRBV7-9, the J call TRBJ2-5; a weak D match, TRBD2 (6 bases). V was trimmed by 3 bases and J by 5 bases, leaving 13 bases between them. The CDR3 contains 14 residues. Germline V gene sequence: CDR1 SEHNR, CDR2 FQNEAQ (reference sequence). In DNA, the CDR3 is TGTGCCAGCAGCTTCCTAGCGAGCGGGGAGACCCAGTACTTC. It yields the protein CASSFLASGETQYF.

The J gene is TRBJ2-7, the V gene TRBV5-1; 9 nucleotides agree with TRBD1. The J call may be wrong; the DNA end is better matched by TRBJ2-1. This CDR3 comprises 13 residues. Germline V CDR1 and CDR2: SGHRS, YFSETQ. In nucleotides, the CDR3 is TGCGCCAGCAGCTATGAGGACAGGGGCGAGCAGTTCTTC. The encoded protein is CASSYEDRGEQFF.

V gene TRBV10-3 combines with J gene TRBJ2-2; 7 nucleotides align to TRBD1. Per the germline V gene, CDR1 is ENHRY and CDR2 is SYGVKD. The V gene end was trimmed by 10 bases and the J gene end by 6 bases; junction bases not matched to a gene: 23. The CDR3 covers 18 residues. Here the CDR3 DNA reads TGTGCCAGCGCCCCACCGACAGGGCGAATGACGCGGTCCGGGGAGCTGTTTTTT. Translated, it gives CASAPPTGRMTRSGELFF.

V usage is TRBV29-1 and J usage is TRBJ1-2, with 7 bases that match TRBD1. The germline gives CDR1 SQVTM, CDR2 ANQGSEA. V gave up 6 bases and J gave up 7 bases; unmatched junction bases: 5. There are 11 residues in the CDR3. This CDR3 is CSVIQGLGYTF. The CDR3 nucleotides are TGCAGCGTGATACAGGGGCTTGGCTACACCTTC.

This clonotype was counted once. The V call is TRBV6-1, the J call TRBJ2-7; 12 nucleotides agree with TRBD2. The CDR3 length is 15 residues. Germline lookup yields CDR1 MNHNS and CDR2 SASEGT. J lost 5 bases, V lost 5 bases, and 7 bases had no gene match. CDR3 bases: TGTGCCAGCAGTATACTAGCGGGAGGAGGGCACGAGCAGTACTTC. Translated: CASSILAGGGHEQYF.

This clonotype was picked up many times. V is TRBV7-2 and J is TRBJ2-5; D possibly uses TRBD1 or TRBD2 (5 bases each). This CDR3 region has 15 residues. CDR1 SGHTA and CDR2 FQGNSA come from the germline V gene. Between the trimmed V and J ends, which lost 1 base and 7 bases, there was a span of 16 bases. CDR3 protein: CASSLGGPGDGTQYF. CDR3 coding DNA: TGTGCCAGCAGCTTAGGGGGACCTGGGGACGGGACCCAGTACTTC.

J is TRBJ2-7 and V is TRBV11-2; no clear D gene. V was cut by 5 bases and J by 9 bases, with 8 bases left in between. Germline CDR1 is SGHAT and CDR2 is FQNNGV. The CDR3 has 10 residues. DNA for the CDR3: TGTGCCAGCAGCGGGGTAGGGCAGTACTTC. Protein product: CASSGVGQYF.

Points on this clonotype: A much larger clonotype is one base distant, so this may be a read error. The chain carries TRBV7-8 and TRBJ2-5; 7 nucleotides match TRBD1. The CDR3 has 14 residues. CDR1 SGHVS and CDR2 FQNEAQ come from the germline V gene. The CDR3 coding sequence is TGCGCCAGCAGCCAAGGGGGCTTCCAAGAGACCCAGTACTTC. Amino acid sequence: CASSQGGFQETQYF.